This T cell receptor beta chain was identified during a study of shared clonotypes between healthy human individuals. Study in general: Per donor, three plates held CD4 naive cells, three held CD4 memory, two held CD8 naive and one held CD8 memory. General study results and limits: Expectations were that clonotype sharing among donors would be affected by sequencing depth.

Partitioning of CD4+ cells yielded a CD45RA+ naive subset and a CD45RA-negative memory subset. How the authors handled the data: ImmunoSEQ yielded junction-only sequences lacking quality scores, so filtering differed. Sequencing was performed with immunoSEQ multiplex PCR; in TCRdb, only in-frame clones are kept and a portion is missing. D and trimming were read from the DNA, whereas the V and J calls and clone size are those reported in that table. The repertoire includes 2 million to 3 million clones, over 85% of them detected once, and 0.36% sits in the top ten. With regard to this clone: Its specificity is not known.

There are 16 residues in the CDR3. CDR1 and CDR2 from the germline V gene are SGHDT and YYEEEE. With 2 bases removed from V and 6 bases from J, the gap between germline ends came to 17 bases. The source material was naive CD4+ T cells from PBMCs. The subset: CD45RA+ positively selected. The gene calls are TRBV5-6 and TRBJ2-2, with a possible D match to TRBD1 (5 bases). This sequence originates from a man between 18 and 35 years old in good health. Some clones in this sample may be carry-over from other donors' samples. Here the CDR3 DNA reads TGTGCCAGCAGCTTATACCAGGGTGGTTGGGCCGGGGAGCTGTTTTTT. Protein product: CASSLYQGGWAGELFF.